This T cell receptor (beta chain) was retrieved from a study of CD8 T cells in Susac syndrome. Trimming cost V 4 bases and J 0 bases; bases outside gene matches: 7. The germline gives CDR1 SGHDT, CDR2 YYEEEE. The CDR3 covers 15 residues. Random-hexamer reverse transcription was applied to roughly 0.5 to 1 ug RNA. Each CDR3 protein gets one entry after TCRdb re-called the immunoSEQ multiplex PCR reads with MiXCR. The sample lists under 55,000 distinct CDR3 sequences, roughly 93% occurring once. This chain uses TRBV5-6 with TRBJ2-7; TRBD2 aligns across 7 bases. This sequence was found in a human donor with multiple sclerosis. Sequencing was done on a sample of CD8+ T cells from PBMCs. CDR3 sequence reads: CASSPFAGDSYEQYF. In DNA, the CDR3 is TGTGCCAGCAGCCCTTTTGCGGGGGACTCCTACGAGCAGTACTTC.